This TCR beta chain was documented in a study of T cell repertoires in cytomegalovirus infection. At the level of the study: HLA-C-restricted CMV epitopes, recently identified, and well-studied HLA-B-restricted ones were used by the study. Public TCR beta signature analysis indicated the presence of both CMV infection and matching HLA type.

The CDR3 contains 15 residues. Trimming removed 6 bases from V and 4 bases from J, with 19 bases in between. In germline, CDR1 is SEHNR, CDR2 FQNEAQ (reference sequence). Findings of the study overall: Carriers of CMV and the relevant HLA type were discriminated by public TCR beta frequency.

Concerning this clonotype itself: Its antigen is unknown.

MiXCR was run by TCRdb on the reads, yielding one entry per CDR3 protein. The sample holds some 900,000 distinct CDR3 sequences, around a third seen once. The sequence was obtained from a human donor in good health (CMV status not recorded). Some clones in this sample may be carry-over from other donors' samples. The sequenced sample was cultured CD8+ T cells from PBMCs, obtained from culture after CMV antigen stimulation. The chain is built from TRBV7-9 and TRBJ2-7; the D call may be TRBD1 or TRBD2 (6 bases each). The DNA of the CDR3 is TGTGCCAGCAGGGGGGGAAGGGACACCTTGTACGAGCAGTACTTC. Its protein product is CASRGGRDTLYEQYF.